The 24 T cell receptor beta chains reported below all come from one sample, sequenced in a study of vaccination and CD4 T cells after COVID-19. Their cognate antigens are unknown. Treatment: roughly nine-day PBMC culture with coronavirus spike peptide pools or control peptides (ViraFEST assay). At the Johns Hopkins FTIC core, DNA taken from cultured CD4+ T cells was sequenced by way of the Oncomine TCR Beta short-read assay. MiXCR, applied by TCRdb to the PCR reads, yields one record per CDR3 protein. The sample lists about 21,000 distinct CDR3 sequences; less than 75% were seen once. The source material was CD4+ T cells from blood, cultured in vitro. These receptors were collected from a human donor who had recovered from COVID-19.

This chain links TRBV18 with TRBJ1-4; D remains unclear. V shed 5 bases and J shed 8 bases, with 9 bases lying between them. Germline V gene sequence: CDR1 KGHSH, CDR2 LQKENI. The CDR3 sequence is 12 residues long. The CDR3 DNA follows: TGTGCCAGCTCAGGGAGGACGGAAAAACTGTTTTTT. Encoded protein: CASSGRTEKLFF.

The V gene is TRBV7-2, the J gene TRBJ1-6; possibly TRBD1 for D (5 bases). Germline CDR1 SGHTA, CDR2 FQGNSA. CDR3 length equals 15 residues. Between the trimmed V and J ends, which lost 3 bases and 6 bases, there was a span of 12 bases. This CDR3 is CASSFSTVSNSPLHF. The CDR3 nucleotides read TGTGCCAGCAGCTTTTCGACAGTTTCTAATTCACCCCTCCACTTT.

This chain connects TRBV24-1 to TRBJ2-1; D not resolved. Trimming shortened V by 3 bases and J by 5 bases, and 13 bases separated the two germline ends. The CDR3 runs to 15 residues. CDR1 is KGHDR, CDR2 SFDVKD, per germline. CDR3 bases: TGTGCCACCAGTGATCCCCGAACTCCCAACAATGAGCAGTTCTTC. Amino acid sequence: CATSDPRTPNNEQFF.

CDR3 nucleotides: TGTGCCATCGGCAGCGTCTCTGGAAACACCATATATTTT. This codes for CAIGSVSGNTIYF. The chain links TRBV10-3 to TRBJ1-3, with no clear D. V dropped 8 bases and J dropped 0 bases, with 8 bases sitting between them. CDR3 length equals 13 residues. Germline lookup yields CDR1 ENHRY and CDR2 SYGVKD.

This clonotype was recorded a few times. The J gene is TRBJ2-3, the V gene TRBV7-6; the D call may be TRBD1 or TRBD2 (6 bases each). The length of the CDR3 is 19 residues. V was shortened by 1 base and J by 1 base, with 21 bases between the two germline ends. Germline V CDR1 and CDR2: SGHVS, FNYEAQ. CDR3: CASSLVWDLNREGTDTQYF. As DNA, the CDR3 is TGTGCCAGCAGCTTAGTCTGGGACTTGAACAGGGAGGGCACAGATACGCAGTATTTT.

This chain connects TRBV28 to TRBJ1-5; 8 nucleotides match TRBD1. The CDR3 loop spans 16 amino acids. After removal of 5 bases from V and 8 bases from J, the junction contained 14 bases not matched to a gene. Germline V lookup: CDR1 MDHEN, CDR2 SYDVKM. The CDR3 sequence is CASSPGTGSLREPQHF. CDR3 sequence (DNA): TGTGCCAGCAGTCCCGGGACAGGTTCTCTGAGGGAGCCCCAGCATTTT.

The gene calls are TRBV27 and TRBJ2-7; D remains unclear. V was trimmed by 4 bases and J by 2 bases, leaving 12 bases between them. This CDR3 has 14 residues. Per the germline V gene, CDR1 is MNHEY and CDR2 is SMNVEV (reference sequence). For the CDR3, the DNA is TGTGCCAGCAGTTCGCGGACCGGTCCCTACGAGCAGTACTTC. Translation gives CASSSRTGPYEQYF.

This clonotype was seen only once. The chain joins TRBV15 to TRBJ1-4; possible D gene TRBD1, 5 bases. Trimming left V 0 bases short and J 7 bases short, with 12 bases between. Germline V lookup: CDR1 LNHNV, CDR2 YYDKDF (reference sequence). The CDR3 spans 15 residues. The CDR3 region has the DNA TGTGCCACCAGCAGAGATCCGGGGAGGGGTGAAAAACTGTTTTTT. This sequence encodes CATSRDPGRGEKLFF. The complete variable domain, with remaining parts taken from reference TRBV15 and TRBJ1-4, reads DAMVIQNPRYQVTQFGKPVTLSCSQTLNHNVMYWYQQKSSQAPKLLFHYYDKDFNNEADTPDNFQSRRPNTSFCFLDIRSPGLGDTAMYLCATSRDPGRGEKLFFGSGTQLSVL.

The chain links TRBV28 to TRBJ1-6; D uncertain. Trimming took 6 bases from V and 7 from J, leaving 10 bases between them. The V gene's germline CDR1 is MDHEN and CDR2 SYDVKM. The CDR3 length is 13 residues. CDR3 amino acids: CASRKRRNSPLHF. As DNA, the CDR3 is TGTGCCAGCAGGAAGCGACGAAATTCACCCCTCCACTTT.

The rearrangement joins TRBV28 to TRBJ1-2; D not certain. Trimming took 1 base from V and 0 from J, leaving 9 bases between them. The length of the CDR3 is 15 residues. Germline V gene lookup returns CDR1 MDHEN and CDR2 SYDVKM. Written as DNA, the CDR3 is TGTGCCAGCAGTTTATCGGGAAGGTCTAACTATGGCTACACCTTC. Protein: CASSLSGRSNYGYTF.

This clonotype has just a few counts. The chain is built from TRBV20-1 and TRBJ2-5; 10 nucleotides match TRBD2. The germline CDR1 and CDR2 sequences are DFQATT and SNEGSKA (reference sequence). The CDR3 spans 14 residues. The junction had 6 bases not matched to a gene; V was cut back by 3 bases and J by 5 bases. As DNA, the CDR3 is TGCAGTGCTAGGGCTAGCGGGAGCGGGGAGACCCAGTACTTC. Its translation is CSARASGSGETQYF.

This rearrangement joins TRBV20-1 to TRBJ1-2; tentative D call: TRBD1 (6 bases). Germline CDR1 DFQATT, CDR2 SNEGSKA (reference sequence). V was shortened by 1 base and J by 6 bases, with 24 bases between the two germline ends. The CDR3 runs to 17 residues. This CDR3 is CSARVSGGLKIRHGYTF. CDR3 coding DNA: TGCAGTGCTAGAGTCTCGGGGGGGCTTAAAATAAGGCATGGCTACACCTTC.

The chain recombines TRBV7-8 with TRBJ2-3, with 7 bases matching TRBD2. With 5 bases clipped from V and 7 bases from J, the junction kept 12 bases outside the gene matches. CDR1 is SGHVS, CDR2 FQNEAQ, per germline. The CDR3 consists of 15 residues. The CDR3 DNA reads TGTGCCAGCAGCCACAGTGGGGGGGGAAGGTATACGCAGTATTTT. Translation gives CASSHSGGGRYTQYF.

V gene TRBV12-3 or TRBV12-4 combines with J gene TRBJ2-5; D is perhaps TRBD2 (5 bases). The CDR3 runs 14 residues. The V gene lost 1 base and the J gene lost 4 bases, with 10 bases spanning the gap. The CDR3 nucleotides are TGTGCCAGCAGTTTAGGACTAAGGCGAGAGACCCAGTACTTC. Encoded protein: CASSLGLRRETQYF.

V is TRBV30 and J is TRBJ1-1; D is ambiguous. This CDR3 region has 13 residues. V was clipped by 0 bases and J by 8 bases, with 13 bases between them. Germline V gene data show CDR1 as GTSNPN and CDR2 as SVGIG (reference sequence). The CDR3 region is CAWSVNRRAEAFF. The CDR3, as DNA: TGTGCCTGGAGTGTAAATAGGAGGGCCGAAGCTTTCTTT.

The V and J genes are TRBV27 and TRBJ1-6, with no clear D. The CDR3 covers 14 residues. Per germline, CDR1 MNHEY and CDR2 SMNVEV (reference sequence). Trimming cost V 11 bases and J 3 bases, with 14 bases left between them. In DNA, the CDR3 is TGTGCCTCCACGAGGGAAGGCTATAATTCACCCCTCCACTTT. It encodes CASTREGYNSPLHF.

This clonotype was seen a few times. The chain employs TRBV6-2 or TRBV6-3 and TRBJ2-4; the match to TRBD2 covers 11 bases. Germline CDR1 is MNHEY and CDR2 is SVGEGT. V lost 8 bases and J lost 7; bases outside the gene matches: 22. This CDR3 contains 19 residues. CDR3 sequence: CASRKAGVTSGSRGNIQYF. CDR3 DNA sequence: TGTGCCAGCCGAAAGGCCGGGGTCACTAGCGGGAGCCGAGGGAACATTCAGTACTTC.

The genes are TRBV11-3 and TRBJ2-5; no firm D call. Trimming shortened V by 2 bases and J by 5 bases, and 12 bases separated the two germline ends. Germline V gene sequence: CDR1 SGHNT, CDR2 YENEEA. CDR3 length equals 14 residues. The CDR3, as DNA: TGTGCCAGCAGCTTACCAGCCTCGGGCGAGACCCAGTACTTC. Protein sequence: CASSLPASGETQYF.

This clonotype was seen only a few times. The gene calls are TRBV19 and TRBJ1-5, with D maybe TRBD1 (5 bases). Trimming pared 4 bases from V and 0 bases from J, leaving 10 bases between. The CDR3 length is 15 residues. Per germline, CDR1 LNHDA and CDR2 SQIVND (reference sequence). CDR3 DNA: TGTGCCAGTAGTAAGGGGCCCTCTAGCAATCAGCCCCAGCATTTT. Translating it yields CASSKGPSSNQPQHF.

This clonotype occurred once. The chain carries TRBV6-1 and TRBJ1-2; no clear D gene. Between the trimmed V and J ends, which lost 6 bases and 8 bases, there was a span of 10 bases. In germline, CDR1 is MNHNS, CDR2 SASEGT. This CDR3 is built from 11 residues. CDR3 in amino acids: CASRGWGGYTF. The CDR3 nucleotides read TGTGCCAGCAGGGGGTGGGGAGGCTACACCTTC.

The gene calls are TRBV27 and TRBJ1-5; 7 nucleotides agree with TRBD1. This CDR3 has 16 amino acids. After removal of 8 bases from V and 3 bases from J, the junction contained 13 bases not matched to a gene. Germline values: CDR1 MNHEY, CDR2 SMNVEV (reference sequence). This CDR3 reads CASRQVTGITNQPQHF. DNA of the CDR3: TGTGCCAGCCGCCAAGTGACAGGGATCACCAATCAGCCCCAGCATTTT.

The gene calls are TRBV6-1 and TRBJ1-2; 9 positions agree with TRBD1. Germline-derived CDR1 and CDR2 are MNHNS and SASEGT. The CDR3 runs to 16 residues. With 5 bases clipped from V and 2 bases from J, the junction kept 9 bases outside the gene matches. CDR3 sequence: CASSRTGATTNYGYTF. The CDR3 DNA reads TGTGCCAGCAGTCGGACAGGGGCCACCACAAACTATGGCTACACCTTC.

The CDR3 sequence: CASSRTWQGAGDTQYF. As DNA, the CDR3 is TGTGCCAGCAGCCGGACGTGGCAGGGGGCTGGAGATACGCAGTATTTT. The V gene is TRBV7-3, the J gene TRBJ2-3, with TRBD1 matching 8 bases. V was clipped by 5 bases and J by 5 bases; unmatched bases: 12. The CDR3 extends over 16 amino acids. The germline V gene has CDR1 SGHTA and CDR2 FQGTGA.

The chain combines TRBV19 with TRBJ1-1; D might be TRBD1 (6 bases). V lost 3 bases, J lost 4 bases, and 12 bases lay in between. The CDR3 consists of 14 residues. CDR1 and CDR2 (germline): LNHDA, SQIVND (reference sequence). The CDR3: CASSIQGSRTEAFF. The CDR3 nucleotides read TGTGCCAGTAGTATTCAGGGGAGTCGCACTGAAGCTTTCTTT.